These 2 T cell receptor beta chains came from one sample sequenced in a study of blood T cells in healthy people across ages. Together with a sample-barcoded 5' primer, a J-beta primer mix was included in a second PCR lasting about 6 to 11 cycles. In TCRdb, the 5' RACE reads were re-called with MiXCR into one record per CDR3 protein. The sample contains approximately 800,000 distinct CDR3 sequences, 30% to 45% of which appear only once. Specimen: blood. The receptors originated from a man aged 18-30 years in good health.

A remark on this clonotype: This may arise from a read error, as a much more abundant clone is one base away. This rearrangement joins TRBV12-3 or TRBV12-4 to TRBJ2-7; TRBD1 might be the D (5 bases). There are 13 residues in the CDR3. The CDR3 sequence is CASSPWTNYGQYF. CDR3 sequence (DNA): TGTGCCAGCAGTCCATGGACAAACTACGGGCAGTACTTC.

As concerns this clonotype: A much larger clonotype is one base distant, so this may be a read error. V usage is TRBV7-2 and J usage is TRBJ2-7; a possible D gene is TRBD1 (7 bases). Germline V gives CDR1 SGHTA, CDR2 FQGNSA. The CDR3 contains 16 residues. V lost 1 base, J lost 0 bases, and 13 bases lay in between. The CDR3 nucleotides read TGTGCCAGCAGCTTAGTTGCGGGACAGAGCTCCTACGAGCAGTACTTC. It encodes CASSLVAGQSSYEQYF.